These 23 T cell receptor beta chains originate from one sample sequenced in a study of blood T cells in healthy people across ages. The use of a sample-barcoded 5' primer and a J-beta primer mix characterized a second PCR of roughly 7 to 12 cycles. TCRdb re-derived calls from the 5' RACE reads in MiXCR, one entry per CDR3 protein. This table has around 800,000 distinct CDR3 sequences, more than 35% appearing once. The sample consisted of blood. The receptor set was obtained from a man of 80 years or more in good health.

Here the CDR3 reads CSAPPETDTQYF. The CDR3 DNA sequence: TGCAGTGCTCCACCGGAGACAGATACGCAGTATTTT. V is TRBV20-1 and J is TRBJ2-3; no clear D gene. Germline V gene sequence: CDR1 DFQATT, CDR2 SNEGSKA (reference sequence). The CDR3 runs 12 residues. Trimming shortened V by 5 bases and J by 3 bases, and 9 bases separated the two germline ends.

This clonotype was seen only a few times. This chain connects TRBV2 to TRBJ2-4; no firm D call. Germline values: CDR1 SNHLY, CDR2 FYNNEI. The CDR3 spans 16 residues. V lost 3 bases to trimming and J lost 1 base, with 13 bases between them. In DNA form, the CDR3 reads TGTGCCAGCAGTGAGCAGAAGCCGGAGGCCAAAAACATTCAGTACTTC. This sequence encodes CASSEQKPEAKNIQYF.

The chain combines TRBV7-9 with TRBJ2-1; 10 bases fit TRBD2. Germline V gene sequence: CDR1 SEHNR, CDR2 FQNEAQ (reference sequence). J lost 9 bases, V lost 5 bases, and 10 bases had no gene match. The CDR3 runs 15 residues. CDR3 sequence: CASSPSSGSDSEQFF. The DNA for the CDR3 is TGTGCCAGCAGCCCTTCTAGCGGGAGTGACAGTGAGCAGTTCTTC.

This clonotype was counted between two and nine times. The CDR3 sequence: CSARTRQADVLTF. The CDR3 DNA reads as TGCAGTGCTAGAACCCGACAGGCGGACGTCCTGACTTTC. The rearrangement joins TRBV20-1 to TRBJ2-6; D possibly corresponds to TRBD1 (6 bases). Per the germline V gene, CDR1 is DFQATT and CDR2 is SNEGSKA (reference sequence). The CDR3 is 13 amino acids. V dropped 2 bases and J dropped 11 bases, with 13 bases sitting between them.

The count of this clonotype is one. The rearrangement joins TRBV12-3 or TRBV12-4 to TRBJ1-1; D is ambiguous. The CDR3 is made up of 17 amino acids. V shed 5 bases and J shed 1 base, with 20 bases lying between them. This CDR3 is CASSPPWAVTPNTEAFF. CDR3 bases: TGTGCCAGCAGTCCTCCATGGGCAGTAACTCCGAACACTGAAGCTTTCTTT.

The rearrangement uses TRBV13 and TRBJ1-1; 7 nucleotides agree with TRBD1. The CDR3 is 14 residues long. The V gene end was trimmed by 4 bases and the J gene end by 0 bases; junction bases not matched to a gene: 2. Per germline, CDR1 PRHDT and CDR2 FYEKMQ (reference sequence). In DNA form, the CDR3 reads TGTGCCAGCAGCTGGGACAGTGTGAACACTGAAGCTTTCTTT. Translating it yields CASSWDSVNTEAFF.

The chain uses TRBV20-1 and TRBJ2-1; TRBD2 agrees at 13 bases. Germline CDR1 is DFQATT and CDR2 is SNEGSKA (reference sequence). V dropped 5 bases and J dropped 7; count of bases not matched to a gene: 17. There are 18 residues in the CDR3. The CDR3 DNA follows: TGCAGTGCTGAAACGGGACTAGCGGGAATGACGGGGGGGAATGAGCAGTTCTTC. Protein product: CSAETGLAGMTGGNEQFF.

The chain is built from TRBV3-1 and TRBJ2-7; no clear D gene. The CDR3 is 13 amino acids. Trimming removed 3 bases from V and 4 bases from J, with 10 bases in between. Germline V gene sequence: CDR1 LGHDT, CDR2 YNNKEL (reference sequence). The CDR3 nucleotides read TGTGCCAGCAGCCACGACTGGAAATACGAGCAGTACTTC. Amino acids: CASSHDWKYEQYF.

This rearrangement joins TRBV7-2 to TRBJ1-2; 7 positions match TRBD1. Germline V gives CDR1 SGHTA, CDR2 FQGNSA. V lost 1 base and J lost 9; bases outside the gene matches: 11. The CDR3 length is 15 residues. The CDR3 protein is CASSLDFPGGNSYTF. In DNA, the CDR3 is TGTGCCAGCAGCTTAGATTTCCCAGGGGGTAATAGCTACACCTTC.

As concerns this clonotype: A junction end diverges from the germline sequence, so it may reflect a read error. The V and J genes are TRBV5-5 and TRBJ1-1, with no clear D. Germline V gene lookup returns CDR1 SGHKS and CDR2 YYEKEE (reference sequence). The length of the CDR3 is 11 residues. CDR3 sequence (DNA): TGTGCCAGCAACTTGAACACTGAAGCTTTCTTT. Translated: CASNLNTEAFF. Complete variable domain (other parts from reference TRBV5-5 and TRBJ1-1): DAGVTQSPTHLIKTRGQQVTLRCSPISGHKSVSWYQQVLGQGPQFIFQYYEKEERGRGNFPDRFSARQFPNYSSELNVNALLLGDSALYLCASNLNTEAFFGQGTRLTVV.

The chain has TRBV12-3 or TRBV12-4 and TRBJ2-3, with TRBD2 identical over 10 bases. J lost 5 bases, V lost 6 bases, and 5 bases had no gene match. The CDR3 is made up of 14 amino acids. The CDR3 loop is CASSSGGGLDTQYF. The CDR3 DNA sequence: TGTGCCAGCAGCAGCGGGGGGGGTCTAGATACGCAGTATTTT.

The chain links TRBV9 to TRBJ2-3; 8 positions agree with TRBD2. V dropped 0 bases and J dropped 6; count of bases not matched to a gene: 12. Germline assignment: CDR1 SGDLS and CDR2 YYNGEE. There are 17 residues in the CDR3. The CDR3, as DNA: TGTGCCAGCAGCGTAGTCCCAGCGGGGGTGCACGGGGATACGCAGTATTTT. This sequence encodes CASSVVPAGVHGDTQYF.

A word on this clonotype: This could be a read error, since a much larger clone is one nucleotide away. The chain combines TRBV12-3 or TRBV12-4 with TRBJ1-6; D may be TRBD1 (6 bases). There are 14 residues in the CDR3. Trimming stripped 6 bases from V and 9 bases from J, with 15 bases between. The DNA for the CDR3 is TGTGCCAGCAGGCTCGACAGGACGAGTTCACCCCTCCACTTT. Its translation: CASRLDRTSSPLHF.

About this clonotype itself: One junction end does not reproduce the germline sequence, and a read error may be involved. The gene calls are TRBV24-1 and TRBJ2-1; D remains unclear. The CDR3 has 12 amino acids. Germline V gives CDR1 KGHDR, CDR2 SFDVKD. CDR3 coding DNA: TGTGCCACTTCAAGCCCCGGCGGCGAGCGGTTCTTC. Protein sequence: CATSSPGGERFF.

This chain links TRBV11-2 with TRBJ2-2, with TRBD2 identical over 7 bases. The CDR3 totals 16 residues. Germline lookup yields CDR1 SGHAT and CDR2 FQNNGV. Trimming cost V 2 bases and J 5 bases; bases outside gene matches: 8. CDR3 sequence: CASSLTGTTKTGELFF. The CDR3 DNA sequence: TGTGCCAGCAGCTTAACCGGGACTACTAAAACCGGGGAGCTGTTTTTT.

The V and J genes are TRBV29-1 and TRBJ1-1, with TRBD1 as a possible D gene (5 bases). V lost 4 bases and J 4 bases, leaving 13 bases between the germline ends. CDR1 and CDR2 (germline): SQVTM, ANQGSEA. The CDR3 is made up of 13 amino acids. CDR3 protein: CSVARGVSTEAFF. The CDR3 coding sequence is TGCAGCGTTGCTCGGGGGGTATCCACTGAAGCTTTCTTT.

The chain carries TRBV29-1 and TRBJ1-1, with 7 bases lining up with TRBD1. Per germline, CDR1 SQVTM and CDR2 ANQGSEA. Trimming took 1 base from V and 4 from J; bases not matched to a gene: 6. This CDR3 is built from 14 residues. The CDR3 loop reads CSVEVTGYSTEAFF. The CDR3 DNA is TGCAGCGTTGAAGTGACAGGGTACAGCACTGAAGCTTTCTTT.

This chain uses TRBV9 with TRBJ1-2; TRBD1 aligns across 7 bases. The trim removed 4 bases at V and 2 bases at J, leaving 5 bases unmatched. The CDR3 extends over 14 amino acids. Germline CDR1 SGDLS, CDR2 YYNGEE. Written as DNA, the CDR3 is TGTGCCAGCAGCCCCCAGGGACAGAACTATGGCTACACCTTC. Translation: CASSPQGQNYGYTF.

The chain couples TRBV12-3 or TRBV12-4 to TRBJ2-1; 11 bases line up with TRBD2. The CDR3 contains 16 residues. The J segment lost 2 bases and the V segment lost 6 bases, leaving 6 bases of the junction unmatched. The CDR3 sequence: CASRSSGRTAYNEQFF. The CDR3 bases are TGTGCCAGCAGGTCTAGCGGGAGGACCGCCTACAATGAGCAGTTCTTC.

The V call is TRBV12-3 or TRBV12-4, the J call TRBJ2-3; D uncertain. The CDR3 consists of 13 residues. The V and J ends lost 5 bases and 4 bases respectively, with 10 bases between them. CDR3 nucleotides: TGTGCCAGCAGTAACTCTAGGGCAGATACGCAGTATTTT. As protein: CASSNSRADTQYF.

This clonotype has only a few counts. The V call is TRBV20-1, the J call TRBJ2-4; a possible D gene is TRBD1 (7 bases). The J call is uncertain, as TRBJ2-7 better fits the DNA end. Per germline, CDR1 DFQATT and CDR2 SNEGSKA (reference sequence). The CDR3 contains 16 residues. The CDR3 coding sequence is TGCAGTGCTAGAGAGCCGGGACAGCGGATCGGGGGCGAGCAGTACTTC. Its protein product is CSAREPGQRIGGEQYF.

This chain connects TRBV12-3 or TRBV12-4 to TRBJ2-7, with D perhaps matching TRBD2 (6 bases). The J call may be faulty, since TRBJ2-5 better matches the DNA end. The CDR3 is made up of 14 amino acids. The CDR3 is CASSPGGVEETQYF. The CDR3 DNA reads TGTGCCAGCAGCCCCGGCGGGGTCGAAGAGACCCAGTACTTC.

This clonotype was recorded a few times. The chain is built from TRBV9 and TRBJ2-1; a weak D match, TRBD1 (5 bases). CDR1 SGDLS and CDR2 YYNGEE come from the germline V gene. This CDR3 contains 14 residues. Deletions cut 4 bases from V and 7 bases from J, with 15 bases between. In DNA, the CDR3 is TGTGCCAGCAGCCCGCGGACCCCAGGGAATGAGCAGTTCTTC. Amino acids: CASSPRTPGNEQFF.